This T cell receptor beta chain was profiled in a study of T cells expressing NK-cell markers. Background on the study: Sorted CD3+CD56-NKG2C+, CD3+CD56+NKG2C- and CD3+CD56+NKG2C+ T cells were the source of the TCR beta repertoires. The authors sequenced eight donors, of whom seven were HCMV-seropositive and one was seronegative.

TCR beta libraries carry UMIs added by 5'RACE template switching. TCRdb re-called the 5' RACE reads and catalogs CDR3 proteins one per entry, DNA excluded. This sample's table reports approximately 460,000 distinct CDR3 sequences. The CDR3 runs to 15 residues. CDR1 DFQATT and CDR2 SNEGSKA come from the germline V gene (reference sequence). Regarding the study as a whole: The CD3+CD56-NKG2C+ fraction of a handful of donors was likewise dominated by these clonotypes.

As regards this clonotype: Its antigen is unidentified.

This sequence joins TRBV20-1 and TRBJ2-3; the D call from TCRdb, TRBD1, cannot be confirmed without DNA. This TCR came from a woman aged 18-69 years in good health. Specimen: blood T cells: a sorted CD56 or NKG2C T cell subset, CD4+ or CD8+ T cells, or bulk PBMC T cells (not recorded which). The CDR3 loop is CSARGGEGFTDTQYF.